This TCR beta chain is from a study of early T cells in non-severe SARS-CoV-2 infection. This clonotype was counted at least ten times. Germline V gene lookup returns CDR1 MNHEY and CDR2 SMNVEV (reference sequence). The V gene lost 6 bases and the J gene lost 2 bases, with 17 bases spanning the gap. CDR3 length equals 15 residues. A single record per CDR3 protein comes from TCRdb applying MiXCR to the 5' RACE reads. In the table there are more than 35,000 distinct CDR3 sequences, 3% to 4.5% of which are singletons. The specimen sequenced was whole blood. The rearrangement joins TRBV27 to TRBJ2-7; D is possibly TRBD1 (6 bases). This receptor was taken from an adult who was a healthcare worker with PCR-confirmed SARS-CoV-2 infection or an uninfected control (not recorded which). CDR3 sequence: CASRSMGAETYEQYF. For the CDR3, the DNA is TGTGCCAGCAGATCAATGGGGGCCGAGACCTACGAGCAGTACTTC.